This T cell receptor (beta chain) was sequenced during a study of beta chain features in type 1 diabetes. The CDR3 is 13 residues long. Germline values: CDR1 GTSNPN, CDR2 SVGIG (reference sequence). Reverse transcribing all isolated RNA meant expressed TCRB transcripts were sequenced. Sequencing used immunoSEQ multiplex PCR; TCRdb keeps in-frame clones, though not all of them. The repertoire holds hundreds of thousands of clones, with over 25% as singletons. As for this clone: Mismatch with germline at one junction end may stem from a read error. This sample also contains other DNA sequences that code for the same CDR3.

The chain joins TRBV30 to TRBJ2-7, with TRBD1 matching over 8 bases. Sequenced input: naive CD4+ T cells from blood. This sequence was found in a man between 18 and 29 years old in good health. CDR3 region: CAWRQGGPYEQYF. The CDR3 region has the DNA TGTGCCTGGAGACAGGGGGGCCCCTACGAACAGTACTTC.